The 14 T cell receptor beta chains below were found in one sample sequenced in a study of cytomegalovirus exposure and HLA in healthy donors (dated by TCRdb to between 2016 and 2019). Library construction relied on the immunoSEQ multiplex PCR assay. For the multiplex PCR, a mixture combining 60 forward primers for TCR Vbeta segments and 13 reverse primers for TCR Jbeta segments was used. The immuneACCESS repertoire file appears here via TCRdb, limited to in-frame rearrangements. These files lack a portion of the clones; in checked studies, under half of the deficit traces to unresolved V genes, and the cause of the others is not known. This sample is represented by around 110,000 clones; more than 75% of them were singletons. The top ten hold roughly 2.5% of the sample. The sample taken for sequencing was PBMCs. Receptors originate from a man younger than 40 in good health and CMV-seropositive.

A few counts support this clone. The rearrangement uses TRBV5-1 and TRBJ2-3; 7 nucleotides line up with TRBD2. This CDR3 spans 17 amino acids. Germline values: CDR1 SGHRS, CDR2 YFSETQ. Trimming removed 3 bases from V and 1 base from J; junction bases left unmatched: 11. CDR3 amino acids: CASSSGLRSARTDTQYF. The CDR3 bases are TGCGCCAGCAGCTCGGGACTAAGATCGGCCCGCACAGATACGCAGTATTTT.

The chain recombines TRBV7-9 with TRBJ2-1, with D perhaps TRBD2 (5 bases). The length of the CDR3 is 13 residues. Germline lookup yields CDR1 SEHNR and CDR2 FQNEAQ (reference sequence). Trimming removed 6 bases from V and 9 bases from J, with 15 bases in between. The CDR3 DNA is TGTGCCAGCAGGCCCTCCCTGGGGAGTGAGCAGTTCTTC. Translation: CASRPSLGSEQFF.

CDR3 nucleotides: TGTGCCAGCAGCTTAGGAGGGGGGGCTTTGTATACGCAGTATTTT. This translates into CASSLGGGALYTQYF. The chain uses TRBV7-2 and TRBJ2-3; TRBD2 is a possible D gene (7 bases). V shed 1 base and J shed 7 bases, with 15 bases lying between them. This CDR3 is 15 amino acids long. Germline V lookup: CDR1 SGHTA, CDR2 FQGNSA.

The chain carries TRBV5-1 and TRBJ2-1, with D perhaps matching TRBD2 (6 bases). CDR1 and CDR2 (germline): SGHRS, YFSETQ. V gave up 3 bases and J gave up 0 bases, with 10 bases separating them. CDR3 length equals 15 residues. Here the CDR3 DNA reads TGCGCCAGCAGCTCCGGGGGTAGCTCCTACAATGAGCAGTTCTTC. Protein product: CASSSGGSSYNEQFF.

The chain employs TRBV19 and TRBJ1-6; the D gene is possibly TRBD1 (5 bases). Germline CDR1 LNHDA, CDR2 SQIVND (reference sequence). CDR3 size: 13 residues. Trimming left V 4 bases short and J 7 bases short, with 8 bases between. The CDR3, as DNA: TGTGCCAGTAGTAGCCAGGGAAATTCACCCCTCCACTTT. Translated, it gives CASSSQGNSPLHF.

The chain carries TRBV11-2 and TRBJ1-6; no definite D call. V was shortened by 0 bases and J by 11 bases, with 14 bases between the two germline ends. This CDR3 contains 15 residues. From germline, CDR1 is SGHAT and CDR2 FQNNGV. CDR3: CASSLEMGVRPPLHF. CDR3 nucleotide sequence: TGTGCCAGCAGCTTAGAGATGGGCGTCAGGCCACCCCTCCACTTT.

V usage is TRBV5-1 and J usage is TRBJ2-3; 9 nucleotides agree with TRBD1. This CDR3 has 14 residues. V shed 7 bases and J 3 bases; nucleotides not matched to a gene: 6. Germline V gene data show CDR1 as SGHRS and CDR2 as YFSETQ. DNA of the CDR3: TGCGCCAGCGAAACCGGGACAGGGACAGATACGCAGTATTTT. Its translation is CASETGTGTDTQYF.

The V and J genes are TRBV4-2 and TRBJ1-1, with D perhaps TRBD1 (6 bases). The CDR3 runs to 14 residues. Germline assignment: CDR1 LGHNA and CDR2 YNFKEQ. Trimming removed 4 bases from V and 0 bases from J, with 9 bases in between. The CDR3 region is CASSPRDMNTEAFF. For the CDR3, the DNA is TGTGCCAGCAGCCCCAGGGACATGAACACTGAAGCTTTCTTT.

About this clone itself: At one end the junction does not follow the germline gene, possibly because of a read error. This chain joins TRBV7-9 and TRBJ1-1, with D maybe TRBD1 (6 bases). The CDR3 spans 14 residues. From germline, CDR1 is SEHNR and CDR2 FQNEAQ (reference sequence). This CDR3 reads CSSSSMGQGTEAFF. The DNA for the CDR3 is TGTTCCAGCAGCTCAATGGGGCAGGGGACTGAAGCTTTCTTT.

V gene TRBV19 combines with J gene TRBJ2-7; TRBD1 agrees at 10 bases. V was pared by 6 bases and J by 1 base, with 15 bases of the junction left unmatched. This CDR3 is built from 18 residues. The germline gives CDR1 LNHDA, CDR2 SQIVND (reference sequence). In DNA, the CDR3 is TGTGCCAGTAGAGAGGGAAGAGGCGGGACAGGGGCTTCCTACGAGCAGTACTTC. This translates into CASREGRGGTGASYEQYF. The full variable domain, rest sourced from reference TRBV19 and TRBJ2-7, is DGGITQSPKYLFRKEGQNVTLSCEQNLNHDAMYWYRQDPGQGLRLIYYSQIVNDFQKGDIAEGYSVSREKKESFPLTVTSAQKNPTAFYLCASREGRGGTGASYEQYFGPGTRLTVT.

The rearrangement links TRBV5-4 to TRBJ1-2; 9 positions agree with TRBD1. V lost 0 bases and J lost 2; bases outside the gene matches: 2. This CDR3 comprises 15 residues. Germline V CDR1 and CDR2: SGHNT, YYREEE (reference sequence). The CDR3 DNA follows: TGTGCCAGCAGCTTGGACAGGGGGCGCAACTATGGCTACACCTTC. Protein: CASSLDRGRNYGYTF.

This clone was seen only once. V usage is TRBV6-4 and J usage is TRBJ1-6, with 8 bases that match TRBD1. The germline CDR1 and CDR2 sequences are MRHNA and SNTAGT. This CDR3 has 14 residues. The V gene end was trimmed by 4 bases and the J gene end by 7 bases; junction bases not matched to a gene: 3. The CDR3: CASSAQGANSPLHF. CDR3 nucleotides: TGTGCCAGCAGTGCCCAGGGGGCGAATTCACCCCTCCACTTT.

The chain recombines TRBV29-1 with TRBJ1-1, with D perhaps matching TRBD1 (5 bases). CDR1 and CDR2 (germline): SQVTM, ANQGSEA. V lost 6 bases and J 0 bases, leaving 23 bases between the germline ends. The CDR3 extends over 17 amino acids. The chain's CDR3 is CSVVSGQGSSMNTEAFF. CDR3 sequence (DNA): TGCAGCGTGGTTTCCGGGCAGGGTTCGAGCATGAACACTGAAGCTTTCTTT. The full variable domain, with the rest looked up from reference TRBV29-1 and TRBJ1-1, is SAVISQKPSRDICQRGTSLTIQCQVDSQVTMMFWYRQQPGQSLTLIATANQGSEATYESGFVIDKFPISRPNLTFSTLTVSNMSPEDSSIYLCSVVSGQGSSMNTEAFFGQGTRLTVV.

The chain links TRBV6-5 to TRBJ1-1; 8 bases map to TRBD1. Per germline, CDR1 MNHEY and CDR2 SVGAGI. V lost 2 bases and J lost 5; bases outside the gene matches: 10. The CDR3 is made up of 16 amino acids. CDR3 sequence: CASSYLMTGDLTEAFF. The DNA of the CDR3 is TGTGCCAGCAGTTACCTAATGACAGGGGATTTGACTGAAGCTTTCTTT.